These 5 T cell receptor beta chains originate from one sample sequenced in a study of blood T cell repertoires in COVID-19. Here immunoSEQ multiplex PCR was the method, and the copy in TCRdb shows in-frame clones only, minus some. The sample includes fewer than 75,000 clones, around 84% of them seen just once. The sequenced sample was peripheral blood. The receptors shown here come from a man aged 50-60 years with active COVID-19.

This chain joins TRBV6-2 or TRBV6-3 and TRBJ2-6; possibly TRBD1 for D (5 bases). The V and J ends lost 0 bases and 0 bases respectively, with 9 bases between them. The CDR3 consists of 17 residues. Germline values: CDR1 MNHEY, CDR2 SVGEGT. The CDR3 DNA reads TGTGCCAGCAGTTACTCGAGCAGGGCCTCTGGGGCCAACGTCCTGACTTTC. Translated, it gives CASSYSSRASGANVLTF.

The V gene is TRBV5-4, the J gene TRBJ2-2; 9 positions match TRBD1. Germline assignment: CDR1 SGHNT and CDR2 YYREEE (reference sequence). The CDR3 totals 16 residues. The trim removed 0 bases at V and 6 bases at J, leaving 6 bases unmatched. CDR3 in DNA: TGTGCCAGCAGCTTGGGGGACAGGGTCGGCTCCGGGGAGCTGTTTTTT. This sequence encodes CASSLGDRVGSGELFF.

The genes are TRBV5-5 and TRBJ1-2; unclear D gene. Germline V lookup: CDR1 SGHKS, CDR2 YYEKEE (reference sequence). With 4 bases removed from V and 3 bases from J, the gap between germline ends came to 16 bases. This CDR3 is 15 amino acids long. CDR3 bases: TGTGCCAGCAGCACCACCGGGGTAGTAGACTATGGCTACACCTTC. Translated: CASSTTGVVDYGYTF. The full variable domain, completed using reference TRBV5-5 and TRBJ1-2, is DAGVTQSPTHLIKTRGQQVTLRCSPISGHKSVSWYQQVLGQGPQFIFQYYEKEERGRGNFPDRFSARQFPNYSSELNVNALLLGDSALYLCASSTTGVVDYGYTFGSGTRLTVV.

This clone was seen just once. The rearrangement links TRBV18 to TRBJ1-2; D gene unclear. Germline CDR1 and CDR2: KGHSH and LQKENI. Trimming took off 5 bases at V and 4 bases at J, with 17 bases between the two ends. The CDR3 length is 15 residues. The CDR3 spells CASSSGSYFRYGYTF. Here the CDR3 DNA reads TGTGCCAGCTCATCCGGGTCATATTTTCGCTATGGCTACACCTTC.

As DNA, the CDR3 is TGCGCCAGCAGCCCTGGCCAACCCAATGAGCAGTTCTTC. Translation: CASSPGQPNEQFF. The rearrangement joins TRBV5-1 to TRBJ2-1; D is ambiguous. The CDR3 is 13 amino acids. The germline CDR1 and CDR2 sequences are SGHRS and YFSETQ. The V end lost 4 bases, the J end lost 6 bases, and 11 bases lay between the germline ends.